These 7 T cell receptor beta chains were sequenced from one sample in a study of shared clonotypes between healthy human individuals (dated by TCRdb to 2019 to 2021). Library construction relied on the immunoSEQ multiplex PCR assay. The table comes from immuneACCESS by way of TCRdb, which keeps in-frame sequences with V and J called. Part of the clones is missing from these tables; in studies checked, under half for an unresolved V gene and the rest for unknown reasons. Within this sample are some 1,400,000 clones, with roughly 96% of them counted one time only. The ten largest account for about 1.2% of the sample. The material sequenced was naive CD4+ T cells sorted from blood. The cell subset or site label corresponds to: CD45RA+ positively selected. The source is a man aged 25-45 years in good health.

Of note for this clone: Other nucleotide sequences from this sample produce the same CDR3. The chain joins TRBV5-1 to TRBJ2-1; 14 nucleotides agree with TRBD2. The CDR3 loop spans 16 amino acids. In germline, CDR1 is SGHRS, CDR2 YFSETQ. After removal of 2 bases from V and 5 bases from J, the junction contained 3 bases not matched to a gene. CDR3 in DNA: TGCGCCAGCAGCTTCTTGGGACTAGCGGGGGACAATGAGCAGTTCTTC. It codes for CASSFLGLAGDNEQFF.

The CDR3 loop is CASSPGSYEQYF. The CDR3 bases are TGTGCCAGCAGTCCCGGGTCCTACGAGCAGTACTTC. The chain carries TRBV25-1 and TRBJ2-7; no definite D call. Germline V gives CDR1 MGHDK, CDR2 SYGVNS. V was pared by 5 bases and J by 1 base, with 6 bases between. The CDR3 runs to 12 residues.

This clone was detected once. The rearrangement joins TRBV5-1 to TRBJ2-1; the match to TRBD2 covers 14 bases. Germline loops: CDR1 SGHRS, CDR2 YFSETQ. The CDR3 consists of 16 residues. The trim removed 2 bases at V and 8 bases at J, leaving 6 bases unmatched. CDR3 in amino acids: CASSLSTSGRAHEQFF. CDR3 bases: TGCGCCAGCAGCTTATCGACTAGCGGGAGGGCCCATGAGCAGTTCTTC.

The chain has TRBV28 and TRBJ1-5; D is ambiguous. Trimming removed 0 bases at V and 7 bases at J, with 4 bases between. Germline V gene sequence: CDR1 MDHEN, CDR2 SYDVKM. This CDR3 is 12 amino acids long. The CDR3 sequence is CASSLWQQPQHF. As DNA, the CDR3 is TGTGCCAGCAGTTTATGGCAGCAGCCCCAGCATTTT.

The chain carries TRBV19 and TRBJ1-5, with D unclear. The CDR3 spans 15 residues. CDR1 is LNHDA and CDR2 is SQIVND in the germline V gene (reference sequence). V gave up 7 bases and J gave up 2 bases, with 15 bases separating them. The CDR3 loop is CASTAGLRGNQPQHF. The CDR3 nucleotides are TGTGCCAGTACGGCGGGGTTGAGGGGCAATCAGCCCCAGCATTTT.

The rearrangement joins TRBV19 to TRBJ2-7; weak D call: TRBD1 (6 bases). Trimming cost V 2 bases and J 5 bases, with 13 bases left between them. This CDR3 region has 14 residues. The germline gives CDR1 LNHDA, CDR2 SQIVND (reference sequence). The CDR3 bases are TGTGCCAGTAGTATACGGGCAGGGGACCACGAGCAGTACTTC. Its translation: CASSIRAGDHEQYF. Looking up the rest from reference TRBV19 and TRBJ2-7 gives the full variable domain: DGGITQSPKYLFRKEGQNVTLSCEQNLNHDAMYWYRQDPGQGLRLIYYSQIVNDFQKGDIAEGYSVSREKKESFPLTVTSAQKNPTAFYLCASSIRAGDHEQYFGPGTRLTVT.

V gene TRBV11-3 combines with J gene TRBJ2-1; 9 bases agree with TRBD2. V trimming: 5 bases; J trimming: 6 bases; junction bases outside the gene matches: 8. In germline, CDR1 is SGHNT, CDR2 YENEEA. CDR3 length equals 15 residues. This chain's CDR3 is CASSGPLAGPNEQFF. In DNA, the CDR3 is TGTGCCAGCAGCGGCCCACTAGCGGGCCCCAATGAGCAGTTCTTC.